This T cell receptor beta chain was retrieved from a study of blood T cell repertoires in COVID-19. Germline V gene sequence: CDR1 SGHTA, CDR2 FQGNSA. V trimming: 5 bases; J trimming: 1 base; junction bases outside the gene matches: 3. The CDR3 totals 14 residues. Libraries were prepared by immunoSEQ multiplex PCR; TCRdb keeps only in-frame clonotypes and omits some of them. The sample shows about 200,000 clones, about four fifths of them seen only once. The Seattle patients, enrolled during active infection, were followed longitudinally. The TCR originated in a woman aged 35 to 49 with COVID-19, enrolled during active disease. This sequence joins TRBV7-2 and TRBJ2-3; TRBD1 matches 7 bases. The material sequenced was peripheral blood. The CDR3 sequence is CASSLTGGTDTQYF. The CDR3 DNA follows: TGTGCCAGCAGCCTCACAGGGGGCACAGATACGCAGTATTTT.